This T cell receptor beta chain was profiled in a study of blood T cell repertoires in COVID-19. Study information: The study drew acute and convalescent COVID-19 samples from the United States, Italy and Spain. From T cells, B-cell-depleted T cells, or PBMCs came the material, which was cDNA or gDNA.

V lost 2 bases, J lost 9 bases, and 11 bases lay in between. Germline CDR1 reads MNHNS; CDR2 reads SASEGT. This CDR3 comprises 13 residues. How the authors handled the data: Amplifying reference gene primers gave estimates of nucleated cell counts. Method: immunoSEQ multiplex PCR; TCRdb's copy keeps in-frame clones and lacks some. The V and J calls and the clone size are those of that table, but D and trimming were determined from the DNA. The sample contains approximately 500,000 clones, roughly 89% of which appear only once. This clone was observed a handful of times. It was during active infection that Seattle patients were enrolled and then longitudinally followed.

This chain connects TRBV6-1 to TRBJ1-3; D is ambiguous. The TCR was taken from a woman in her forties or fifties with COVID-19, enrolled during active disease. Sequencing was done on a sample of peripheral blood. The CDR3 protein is CASSELRYSTIYF. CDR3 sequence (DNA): TGTGCCAGCAGTGAATTGCGGTATAGCACCATATATTTT.